The next 32 T cell receptor beta chains were all read from a single sample in a study of blood T cell repertoires in COVID-19. Assay used: immunoSEQ multiplex PCR; TCRdb lists only in-frame clones, some missing. The table lists 150,000 to 200,000 clones, more than 65% of them singletons. The specimen sequenced was PBMCs or T cells enriched from blood (not recorded which). The receptors shown here come from a woman aged 45-59 years with acute COVID-19.

This rearrangement joins TRBV23-1 to TRBJ2-3; TRBD1 might be the D (5 bases). TRBV23-1 is known as an ORF, though its function is uncertain. V gave up 0 bases and J gave up 0 bases, with 16 bases separating them. The CDR3 extends over 18 amino acids. The CDR3 spells CASSQSIRRATSTDTQYF. The CDR3 DNA reads TGCGCCAGCAGTCAATCGATACGCAGGGCCACTAGCACAGATACGCAGTATTTT.

Only a few counts were recorded for this clone. This chain uses TRBV10-3 with TRBJ1-5; D may be TRBD1 (5 bases). The CDR3 totals 15 residues. Germline CDR1 and CDR2: ENHRY and SYGVKD. V was clipped by 10 bases and J by 4 bases, with 20 bases between them. The CDR3 DNA is TGTGCCACCAGAGGGTCAGGGATGGAAAATCAGCCCCAGCATTTT. Protein: CATRGSGMENQPQHF.

The chain couples TRBV19 to TRBJ2-5; the match to TRBD2 covers 11 bases. The CDR3 contains 14 residues. Per germline, CDR1 LNHDA and CDR2 SQIVND (reference sequence). Losses at the gene ends were 6 bases for V and 7 bases for J; bases not matched to a gene: 7. The CDR3 loop reads CASSDTGTSGTQYF. The CDR3 region has the DNA TGTGCCAGTAGCGACACCGGGACTAGCGGGACCCAGTACTTC.

The chain carries TRBV5-4 and TRBJ2-5; 7 nucleotides align to TRBD2. The CDR3 covers 16 residues. The V and J ends lost 3 bases and 5 bases, in that order; junction bases with no gene match: 13. Germline V gene sequence: CDR1 SGHNT, CDR2 YYREEE (reference sequence). The DNA of the CDR3 is TGTGCCAGCAGCTCGGCCGCCGTGGCGGGGGACGAGACCCAGTACTTC. Translation: CASSSAAVAGDETQYF.

Comment on this clone: Other DNA variants within this sample encode the same CDR3. The chain recombines TRBV29-1 with TRBJ1-3; D is ambiguous. CDR1 is SQVTM, CDR2 ANQGSEA, per germline. The ends were cut back, 4 bases at V and 0 bases at J, with 4 bases in the middle. This CDR3 comprises 12 residues. The chain's CDR3 is CSVVGSGNTIYF. The CDR3 DNA sequence: TGCAGCGTTGTCGGCTCTGGAAACACCATATATTTT.

CDR3 sequence reads: CASSQEGLAGGHPEQFF. The CDR3 DNA reads as TGTGCCAGCAGCCAAGAGGGACTAGCGGGGGGGCATCCTGAGCAGTTCTTC. The chain combines TRBV3-1 (or the pseudogene TRBV3-2) with TRBJ2-1; 16 bases are a match to TRBD2. The CDR3 has 17 residues. V shed 0 bases, J shed 9 bases, and the junction held 5 bases outside the gene matches. Germline CDR1 is LGHDT and CDR2 is YNNKEL (reference sequence).

This chain connects TRBV30 to TRBJ2-5; 7 bases align to TRBD2. The J segment lost 2 bases and the V segment lost 0 bases, leaving 12 bases of the junction unmatched. The V gene's germline CDR1 is GTSNPN and CDR2 SVGIG (reference sequence). The CDR3 runs 17 residues. The CDR3 sequence is CAWSVPWGGWGQETQYF. The CDR3 DNA is TGTGCCTGGAGTGTACCCTGGGGGGGTTGGGGGCAAGAGACCCAGTACTTC.

The rearrangement uses TRBV11-3 and TRBJ2-1, with D perhaps TRBD1 (6 bases). The CDR3 consists of 15 residues. With 3 bases removed from V and 1 base from J, the gap between germline ends came to 10 bases. CDR1 SGHNT and CDR2 YENEEA come from the germline V gene. CDR3 coding DNA: TGTGCCAGCAGCTTGGGGGCGGGTTCCTACAATGAGCAGTTCTTC. It encodes CASSLGAGSYNEQFF.

This rearrangement joins TRBV5-1 to TRBJ1-5, with 8 bases matching TRBD1. This CDR3 is built from 15 residues. V shed 4 bases and J 0 bases; nucleotides not matched to a gene: 3. Per the germline V gene, CDR1 is SGHRS and CDR2 is YFSETQ. The CDR3 DNA follows: TGCGCCAGCAGCCCAGGACAGGGTAGCAATCAGCCCCAGCATTTT. Residues: CASSPGQGSNQPQHF.

V gene TRBV28 combines with J gene TRBJ1-3, with D unresolved. CDR1 MDHEN and CDR2 SYDVKM come from the germline V gene. V was clipped by 3 bases and J by 2 bases, with 11 bases between them. The CDR3 loop spans 15 amino acids. CDR3 sequence reads: CASSLAPGTGNTIYF. CDR3 coding DNA: TGTGCCAGCAGTTTGGCTCCGGGTACTGGAAACACCATATATTTT.

V gene TRBV7-9 combines with J gene TRBJ1-1, with 7 bases matching TRBD1. V was pared by 1 base and J by 6 bases, with 14 bases of the junction left unmatched. This CDR3 has 17 residues. The germline V gene has CDR1 SEHNR and CDR2 FQNEAQ (reference sequence). Written as DNA, the CDR3 is TGTGCCAGCAGCTTAGTCCGGGACAGTACCCTCGTCCCTGAAGCTTTCTTT. It encodes CASSLVRDSTLVPEAFF.

CDR3 nucleotide sequence: TGTGCCAGCTCACCGGACAAGAAGAACTCACCCCTCCACTTT. Amino acids: CASSPDKKNSPLHF. The genes are TRBV18 and TRBJ1-6, with a tentative D call TRBD1 (5 bases). Trimming removed 3 bases from V and 10 bases from J, with 13 bases in between. From germline, CDR1 is KGHSH and CDR2 LQKENI. The CDR3 length is 14 residues.

The chain has TRBV10-1 and TRBJ2-5, with 7 positions matching TRBD1. Germline CDR1 and CDR2: WNHNN and SYGVQD (reference sequence). There are 15 residues in the CDR3. V trimming: 5 bases; J trimming: 3 bases; junction bases outside the gene matches: 9. DNA of the CDR3: TGCGCCAGCAGTTCTACCAAAGACAGGGAAGAGACCCAGTACTTC. Translation: CASSSTKDREETQYF.

This rearrangement joins TRBV19 to TRBJ1-4, with TRBD1 matching 9 bases. Germline CDR1 is LNHDA and CDR2 is SQIVND (reference sequence). V was pared by 9 bases and J by 7 bases, with 6 bases of the junction left unmatched. The CDR3 totals 13 residues. CDR3 residues: CASTGGAGEKLFF. The CDR3 coding sequence is TGTGCCAGCACAGGGGGCGCGGGTGAAAAACTGTTTTTT.

The gene calls are TRBV9 and TRBJ2-3, with 7 bases matching TRBD2. The CDR3 spans 16 residues. The ends lost 0 bases at V and 3 bases at J; junction bases unmatched: 7. Germline V CDR1 and CDR2: SGDLS, YYNGEE. The CDR3 here is CASSVEGRGSTDTQYF. CDR3 coding DNA: TGTGCCAGCAGCGTAGAGGGGCGGGGGTCTACAGATACGCAGTATTTT. The full variable domain, with the rest looked up from reference TRBV9 and TRBJ2-3, is DSGVTQTPKHLITATGQRVTLRCSPRSGDLSVYWYQQSLDQGLQFLIQYYNGEERAKGNILERFSAQQFPDLHSELNLSSLELGDSALYFCASSVEGRGSTDTQYFGPGTRLTVL.

The chain carries TRBV28 and TRBJ1-1, with D tentatively TRBD1 (5 bases). The germline gives CDR1 MDHEN, CDR2 SYDVKM. This CDR3 is 16 amino acids long. V gave up 4 bases and J gave up 2 bases, with 17 bases separating them. The CDR3 is CASSSPQGVINTEAFF. CDR3 coding DNA: TGTGCCAGCAGTTCCCCCCAGGGCGTGATAAACACTGAAGCTTTCTTT.

A single count supports this clone. CDR3: CASTSTSGGAENIQYF. The CDR3 coding sequence is TGTGCCAGTACCTCGACTAGCGGGGGGGCCGAAAACATTCAGTACTTC. The chain couples TRBV19 to TRBJ2-4, with TRBD2 matching 14 bases. J lost 5 bases, V lost 7 bases, and 7 bases had no gene match. The length of the CDR3 is 16 residues. Per the germline V gene, CDR1 is LNHDA and CDR2 is SQIVND (reference sequence).

This clone was detected only a few times. The chain links TRBV5-4 to TRBJ1-1; D is uncertain. With 8 bases removed from V and 1 base from J, the gap between germline ends came to 18 bases. Per germline, CDR1 SGHNT and CDR2 YYREEE (reference sequence). The length of the CDR3 is 15 residues. CDR3 in DNA: TGTGCCAGTTCCCCCCAGGCAGGTGAGAACACTGAAGCTTTCTTT. As protein: CASSPQAGENTEAFF.

This chain connects TRBV5-1 to TRBJ1-5; D not certain. This CDR3 has 13 residues. Trimming stripped 0 bases from V and 4 bases from J, with 5 bases between. Germline V gives CDR1 SGHRS, CDR2 YFSETQ. The CDR3 region has the DNA TGCGCCAGCAGCTTGGGGCAGAATCAGCCCCAGCATTTT. This codes for CASSLGQNQPQHF.

The chain uses TRBV5-5 and TRBJ1-3; no reliable D call. With 0 bases removed from V and 2 bases from J, the gap between germline ends came to 9 bases. This CDR3 is 15 amino acids long. Germline V CDR1 and CDR2: SGHKS, YYEKEE (reference sequence). CDR3 DNA sequence: TGTGCCAGCAGCTTGGATGTGGGAGCTGGAAACACCATATATTTT. As protein: CASSLDVGAGNTIYF. Filled out from reference TRBV5-5 and TRBJ1-3, the complete variable domain reads DAGVTQSPTHLIKTRGQQVTLRCSPISGHKSVSWYQQVLGQGPQFIFQYYEKEERGRGNFPDRFSARQFPNYSSELNVNALLLGDSALYLCASSLDVGAGNTIYFGEGSWLTVV.

The chain has TRBV7-9 and TRBJ1-2; the D is unclear. V dropped 10 bases and J dropped 3 bases, with 27 bases sitting between them. CDR1 and CDR2 (germline): SEHNR, FQNEAQ (reference sequence). The CDR3 runs 17 residues. The CDR3 nucleotides are TGTGCCACCTCGGGGAATGCCCCTTTCTCCCTTGACTATGGCTACACCTTC. This sequence encodes CATSGNAPFSLDYGYTF.

The chain carries TRBV7-9 and TRBJ2-5; D remains unclear. This CDR3 is 13 amino acids long. Germline V gene data show CDR1 as SEHNR and CDR2 as FQNEAQ (reference sequence). V was shortened by 3 bases and J by 5 bases, with 10 bases between the two germline ends. CDR3 sequence (DNA): TGTGCCAGCAGCTTGAACCCCCAGGAGACCCAGTACTTC. Its translation is CASSLNPQETQYF.

This clone was observed once. Compared with germline, one end of the junction differs, possibly owing to a read error. The chain uses TRBV5-6 and TRBJ1-2, with D uncertain. This CDR3 spans 13 amino acids. CDR1 and CDR2 (germline): SGHDT, YYEEEE. The CDR3, as DNA: TGTGCCAGCAGCCCCGGACTTAGCTATCGCTACACCTTC. Translation gives CASSPGLSYRYTF.

This chain joins TRBV2 and TRBJ1-1; D is unclear. V was cut by 2 bases and J by 1 base, with 11 bases left in between. Looked up from germline, CDR1 is SNHLY and CDR2 is FYNNEI. The length of the CDR3 is 15 residues. The CDR3 sequence: CASSEKEFGNTEAFF. CDR3 bases: TGTGCCAGCAGTGAAAAGGAGTTCGGGAACACTGAAGCTTTCTTT.

With respect to this clone: Being one base from a much bigger clone, this may be a read error. The chain combines TRBV5-4 with TRBJ2-5; tentatively, D is TRBD1 (6 bases). The CDR3 is 15 amino acids. Germline V CDR1 and CDR2: SGHNT, YYREEE (reference sequence). The CDR3 DNA follows: TGTGCCGGCAGCTTGGCTGGCAGGGGCCAAGAGACCCAGTACTTC. Its protein product is CAGSLAGRGQETQYF.

A remark on this clone: Other DNA sequences within the sample encode an identical CDR3. The V gene is TRBV19, the J gene TRBJ1-1; D is uncertain. The CDR3 covers 12 residues. Germline V gives CDR1 LNHDA, CDR2 SQIVND (reference sequence). Trimming cost V 3 bases and J 4 bases, with 6 bases left between them. The CDR3 sequence is CASSMAGTEAFF. CDR3 coding DNA: TGTGCCAGTAGTATGGCGGGCACTGAAGCTTTCTTT. Full variable domain (outside the CDR3, taken from reference TRBV19 and TRBJ1-1): DGGITQSPKYLFRKEGQNVTLSCEQNLNHDAMYWYRQDPGQGLRLIYYSQIVNDFQKGDIAEGYSVSREKKESFPLTVTSAQKNPTAFYLCASSMAGTEAFFGQGTRLTVV.

The sample holds one count of this clone. Written as DNA, the CDR3 is TGTGCCAGCTCACCACCTTGGGAGCGTAGCACTGAAGCTTTCTTT. It translates to CASSPPWERSTEAFF. The chain employs TRBV18 and TRBJ1-1; D is undetermined. Trimming took 0 bases from V and 4 from J, leaving 12 bases between them. CDR3 length: 15 amino acids. Per germline, CDR1 KGHSH and CDR2 LQKENI.

This clone was seen more than once but under ten times. The V and J genes are TRBV29-1 and TRBJ1-3; D is unresolved. V shed 3 bases and J shed 1 base, with 4 bases lying between them. This CDR3 has 12 residues. Germline V lookup: CDR1 SQVTM, CDR2 ANQGSEA. In DNA, the CDR3 is TGCAGCGTTGAGACTTCTGGAAACACCATATATTTT. Amino acids: CSVETSGNTIYF.

V is TRBV14 and J is TRBJ2-2, with 13 bases identical to TRBD2. J lost 7 bases, V lost 3 bases, and 2 bases had no gene match. Germline V gene data show CDR1 as SGHDN and CDR2 as FVKESK. The CDR3 consists of 15 residues. CDR3 sequence reads: CASSHRTSGGGELFF. The CDR3 DNA is TGTGCCAGCAGCCACCGGACTAGCGGGGGCGGGGAGCTGTTTTTT. The variable domain in full, completed from reference TRBV14 and TRBJ2-2, reads EAGVTQFPSHSVIEKGQTVTLRCDPISGHDNLYWYRRVMGKEIKFLLHFVKESKQDESGMPNNRFLAERTGGTYSTLKVQPAELEDSGVYFCASSHRTSGGGELFFGEGSRLTVL.

The chain recombines TRBV6-4 with TRBJ1-2; 8 positions agree with TRBD1. The CDR3 contains 15 residues. The ends lost 1 base at V and 8 bases at J; junction bases unmatched: 9. CDR1 and CDR2 from the germline V gene are MRHNA and SNTAGT. CDR3 sequence: CASSDYPGQGSGYTF. CDR3 nucleotide sequence: TGTGCCAGCAGTGACTACCCTGGACAGGGCTCAGGCTACACCTTC.

The chain couples TRBV4-1 to TRBJ1-6, with 9 positions matching TRBD1. The CDR3 extends over 16 amino acids. Germline V gene lookup returns CDR1 MGHRA and CDR2 YSYEKL. Unmatched junction bases numbered 3, after V lost 0 bases and J lost 6 bases. The CDR3 DNA reads as TGCGCCAGCAGCCAAGAGCGGACAGGGGTTAATTCACCCCTCCACTTT. This codes for CASSQERTGVNSPLHF.

This rearrangement joins TRBV18 to TRBJ2-7, with D perhaps matching TRBD1 (6 bases). The CDR3 runs to 13 residues. The V end was cut by 6 bases, the J end by 1 base, with 10 bases between. CDR1 KGHSH and CDR2 LQKENI come from the germline V gene. The CDR3 region has the DNA TGTGCCAGCTCGTCCGGGACATCCTACGAGCAGTACGTC. Translated, it gives CASSSGTSYEQYV.